A single sample gave rise to the 13 T cell receptor beta chains below, sequenced in a study of regulatory T cells in long-lasting Graves disease. Researchers made TCR beta libraries by using iRepertoire HTBI primers and running Arm-PCR on CDR3 regions. Each CDR3 protein is one row after TCRdb ran MiXCR on the multiplex PCR reads. Of 400,000 or so distinct CDR3 sequences listed, about a fifth are singletons. The time point denotes: persistent/refractory GD, antithyroid drugs over 5 years with positive TRAb. RNA extracted from PBMCs served as the sequencing template. The material was peripheral blood mononuclear cells (PBMCs), obtained when the disease was refractory, from a patient treated with antithyroid drugs. Source of these receptors: a female donor with Graves disease.

The chain links TRBV10-3 to TRBJ2-7; 7 bases are shared with TRBD1. There are 16 residues in the CDR3. Germline V CDR1 and CDR2: ENHRY, SYGVKD. V lost 0 bases, J lost 7 bases, and 12 bases stayed unmatched. The CDR3 coding sequence is TGTGCCATCAGTGAGTCAGACAGGGTAACTTCGGTTGAGCAGTACTTC. Translating it yields CAISESDRVTSVEQYF.

The genes are TRBV14 and TRBJ1-1, with TRBD1 matching 8 bases. CDR1 is SGHDN, CDR2 FVKESK, per germline. The CDR3 spans 15 residues. Trimming took 4 bases from V and 5 from J; bases not matched to a gene: 9. The CDR3 DNA sequence: TGTGCCAGCAGCCTGGCCCGACAGGGGAGAACTGAAGCTTTCTTT. Its translation is CASSLARQGRTEAFF.

This clonotype was seen repeatedly, ten times or more. The chain employs TRBV10-1 and TRBJ1-6, with D maybe TRBD1 (6 bases). Germline V gene data show CDR1 as WNHNN and CDR2 as SYGVQD (reference sequence). The V and J ends lost 6 bases and 9 bases respectively, with 27 bases between them. The CDR3 has 18 amino acids. CDR3 nucleotides: TGCGCCAGCAGCCCCGTTGAGGGGGACGTCGAAGACGGTTCACCCCTCCACTTT. The encoded protein is CASSPVEGDVEDGSPLHF.

In this sample, this clonotype turned up a few times. The chain is built from TRBV4-1 and TRBJ2-7; D possibly uses TRBD1 or TRBD2 (5 bases each). V was shortened by 0 bases and J by 7 bases, with 19 bases between the two germline ends. This CDR3 region has 16 residues. Germline loops: CDR1 MGHRA, CDR2 YSYEKL. The CDR3 DNA reads TGCGCCAGCAGCCAAGATTGGGGGAACGTTTTTGGGGAGCAGTACTTC. It yields the protein CASSQDWGNVFGEQYF.

Regarding this clonotype: One base separates it from a far larger clone, so it is likely a read error. This chain uses TRBV6-5 with TRBJ2-4, with TRBD2 identical over 8 bases. TRBJ2-1 explains the end of the DNA better; the J call may be wrong. The CDR3 contains 19 residues. Germline V gene sequence: CDR1 MNHEY, CDR2 SVGAGI. This CDR3 reads CASSYGTSGLPDPYNGQFF. Here the CDR3 DNA reads TGTGCCAGCAGTTACGGAACTAGCGGCCTCCCCGACCCTTACAATGGGCAGTTCTTC.

The V call is TRBV7-9, the J call TRBJ2-7; tentative D call: TRBD1 (6 bases). Trimming removed 5 bases at V and 2 bases at J, with 16 bases between. The CDR3 runs 15 residues. Looked up from germline, CDR1 is SEHNR and CDR2 is FQNEAQ (reference sequence). As DNA, the CDR3 is TGTGCCAGCAGCACTGAGGACAGTTCTACCTACGAGCAGTACTTC. Translation: CASSTEDSSTYEQYF.

At least ten counts were recorded for this clonotype. The chain uses TRBV28 and TRBJ1-5; no definite D call. Trimming stripped 10 bases from V and 0 bases from J, with 7 bases between. Germline assignment: CDR1 MDHEN and CDR2 SYDVKM. There are 12 residues in the CDR3. CDR3 nucleotides: TGTGCCACCGAATTTAGCAATCAGCCCCAGCATTTT. Its translation: CATEFSNQPQHF.

The CDR3 DNA reads as TGCGCCAGCAGCTTTACAGGGACCCCTGGGGCCAACGTCCTGACTTTC. Translating it yields CASSFTGTPGANVLTF. J is TRBJ2-6 and V is TRBV5-1, with a weak D call TRBD1 (6 bases). This CDR3 spans 16 amino acids. The V gene's germline CDR1 is SGHRS and CDR2 YFSETQ. V shed 2 bases and J shed 2 bases, with 11 bases lying between them.

This clonotype was observed a single time. The chain has TRBV7-9 and TRBJ2-7, with D maybe TRBD2 (6 bases). This CDR3 region has 14 residues. Germline V CDR1 and CDR2: SEHNR, FQNEAQ (reference sequence). The V end was cut by 5 bases, the J end by 4 bases, with 15 bases between. CDR3 in amino acids: CASSMGDRGYEQYF. Here the CDR3 DNA reads TGTGCCAGCAGCATGGGGGACCGGGGGTACGAGCAGTACTTC.

This clonotype was detected a few times. The chain carries TRBV25-1 and TRBJ2-1; TRBD2 aligns across 11 bases. CDR3 size: 16 residues. The V gene end was trimmed by 5 bases and the J gene end by 4 bases; junction bases not matched to a gene: 7. From germline, CDR1 is MGHDK and CDR2 SYGVNS. The CDR3 nucleotides are TGTGCCAGCAGTTTGGGGGGGACTAGCGGATACAATGAGCAGTTCTTC. This translates into CASSLGGTSGYNEQFF.

This chain connects TRBV2 to TRBJ2-5; D unclear. Germline V gives CDR1 SNHLY, CDR2 FYNNEI. V was cut by 5 bases and J by 5 bases, with 6 bases left in between. The CDR3 totals 11 residues. The CDR3 region is CASSTIETQYF. CDR3 bases: TGTGCCAGCAGTACCATCGAGACCCAGTACTTC.

V gene TRBV4-2 combines with J gene TRBJ1-3; D uncertain. Germline V gives CDR1 LGHNA, CDR2 YNFKEQ. The CDR3 covers 14 residues. Trimming left V 0 bases short and J 7 bases short, with 10 bases between. The CDR3 is CASSQDLEDNTIYF. CDR3 nucleotides: TGTGCCAGCAGCCAAGATCTCGAGGATAACACCATATATTTT.

There are a few counts of this clonotype. The chain has TRBV20-1 and TRBJ2-4, with 8 bases matching TRBD2. The V and J ends lost 6 bases and 5 bases, in that order; junction bases with no gene match: 15. Germline CDR1 is DFQATT and CDR2 is SNEGSKA (reference sequence). The CDR3 spans 16 residues. CDR3 protein: CSAGGGISYNENIQYF. CDR3 bases: TGCAGTGCCGGCGGGGGGATTTCATATAACGAAAACATTCAGTACTTC.